Each of the 17 T cell receptor beta chains below was sequenced from the same sample in a study of T cell responses to AZD1222 COVID-19 vaccine. TCRdb keeps only in-frame clones here, not all; method: immunoSEQ multiplex PCR. The sample shows roughly 140,000 clones, about 93% of them seen only once. Material: peripheral blood, obtained on day 0 of AZD1222 vaccination. The receptor source for this set is an adult in good health.

The CDR3 reads CASSLGPLSGNTIYF. DNA of the CDR3: TGTGCCAGCAGCTTGGGGCCACTCTCTGGAAACACCATATATTTT. The J gene is TRBJ1-3, the V gene TRBV5-5; the D is unclear. This CDR3 has 15 residues. Trimming cost V 0 bases and J 0 bases, with 7 bases left between them. Germline V gives CDR1 SGHKS, CDR2 YYEKEE (reference sequence). Full variable domain (rest looked up from reference TRBV5-5 and TRBJ1-3): DAGVTQSPTHLIKTRGQQVTLRCSPISGHKSVSWYQQVLGQGPQFIFQYYEKEERGRGNFPDRFSARQFPNYSSELNVNALLLGDSALYLCASSLGPLSGNTIYFGEGSWLTVV.

The chain carries TRBV18 and TRBJ1-5, with D possibly TRBD1 on 5 matching bases. There are 13 residues in the CDR3. The germline V gene encodes CDR1 KGHSH and CDR2 LQKENI. V gave up 6 bases and J gave up 3 bases, with 9 bases separating them. This CDR3 is CASSPGNNQPQHF. DNA for the CDR3: TGTGCCAGCTCGCCAGGGAACAATCAGCCCCAGCATTTT.

The V and J genes are TRBV6-2 or TRBV6-3 and TRBJ2-7; D might be TRBD1 (6 bases). Germline CDR1 and CDR2: MNHEY and SVGEGT. The CDR3 consists of 14 residues. Trimming removed 6 bases from V and 0 bases from J, with 12 bases in between. The CDR3 loop is CASSPQGSSYEQYF. The CDR3 DNA reads as TGTGCCAGCAGCCCACAGGGAAGCTCCTACGAGCAGTACTTC.

The CDR3, as DNA: TGTGCCAGCAGCTCTGCGACTAGCGGGGCGCACAATGAGCAGTTCTTC. Residues: CASSSATSGAHNEQFF. This chain uses TRBV7-8 with TRBJ2-1; 11 positions match TRBD2. The CDR3 is 16 amino acids. The germline V gene encodes CDR1 SGHVS and CDR2 FQNEAQ. The V segment lost 4 bases and the J segment 5 bases; nucleotides outside the gene matches: 7.

The genes are TRBV5-5 and TRBJ2-7; tentative D call: TRBD2 (6 bases). The CDR3 sequence is 14 residues long. Trimming stripped 2 bases from V and 4 bases from J, with 13 bases between. CDR1 is SGHKS and CDR2 is YYEKEE in the germline V gene (reference sequence). The CDR3 sequence: CASSLEGDWYEQYF. CDR3 DNA sequence: TGTGCCAGCAGCTTAGAAGGGGACTGGTACGAGCAGTACTTC.

V usage is TRBV15 and J usage is TRBJ2-3; possible D gene TRBD2, 6 bases. The CDR3 runs to 14 residues. Germline CDR1 reads LNHNV; CDR2 reads YYDKDF (reference sequence). Trimming left V 5 bases short and J 7 bases short, with 16 bases between. The CDR3 sequence: CATSPRGTGNTQYF. The CDR3 nucleotides are TGTGCCACCAGCCCCCGGGGGACCGGAAATACGCAGTATTTT. Based on the CDR3 plus reference TRBV15 and TRBJ2-3, the full variable domain is DAMVIQNPRYQVTQFGKPVTLSCSQTLNHNVMYWYQQKSSQAPKLLFHYYDKDFNNEADTPDNFQSRRPNTSFCFLDIRSPGLGDTAMYLCATSPRGTGNTQYFGPGTRLTVL.

This clone was counted only a few times. The chain has TRBV3-1 (or the pseudogene TRBV3-2) and TRBJ2-5, with D possibly TRBD1 on 7 matching bases. Trimming stripped 3 bases from V and 2 bases from J, with 16 bases between. This CDR3 is 16 amino acids long. CDR1 is LGHDT, CDR2 YNNKEL, per germline (reference sequence). Here the CDR3 DNA reads TGTGCCAGCAGCCACTCAGGGGGGACCACACAAGAGACCCAGTACTTC. Amino acid sequence: CASSHSGGTTQETQYF.

The chain carries TRBV3-1 (or the pseudogene TRBV3-2) and TRBJ2-7; 8 nucleotides match TRBD2. This CDR3 spans 16 amino acids. Germline assignment: CDR1 LGHDT and CDR2 YNNKEL (reference sequence). V dropped 4 bases and J dropped 6; count of bases not matched to a gene: 14. CDR3: CASSLGLLAALGEQYF. CDR3 nucleotide sequence: TGTGCCAGCAGCCTGGGCCTACTAGCGGCCCTGGGCGAGCAGTACTTC.

The V and J genes are TRBV15 and TRBJ2-1, with unresolved D. Deletions cut 1 base from V and 8 bases from J, with 6 bases between. CDR1 and CDR2 (germline): LNHNV, YYDKDF (reference sequence). CDR3 size: 12 residues. As DNA, the CDR3 is TGTGCCACCAGCAGAGGGGCTGATGAGCAGTTCTTC. Its translation: CATSRGADEQFF.

This chain joins TRBV3-1 (or the pseudogene TRBV3-2) and TRBJ1-5; maybe TRBD1 (6 bases). Trimming removed 4 bases from V and 1 base from J, with 11 bases in between. The CDR3 sequence is 15 residues long. CDR1 and CDR2 from the germline V gene are LGHDT and YNNKEL (reference sequence). The chain's CDR3 is CASSLGQLSNQPQHF. The DNA for the CDR3 is TGTGCCAGCAGCCTTGGACAGCTAAGCAATCAGCCCCAGCATTTT.

The rearrangement links TRBV29-1 to TRBJ1-1; TRBD1 matches at 7 bases. CDR3 length: 14 residues. The germline gives CDR1 SQVTM, CDR2 ANQGSEA. Trimming cost V 6 bases and J 1 base; bases outside gene matches: 8. Here the CDR3 DNA reads TGCAGCGTGAGAGAGGGGGCATGGAACACTGAAGCTTTCTTT. It yields the protein CSVREGAWNTEAFF.

The chain couples TRBV28 to TRBJ1-1; no definite D call. V lost 7 bases, J lost 0 bases, and 9 bases lay in between. The CDR3 covers 13 residues. Germline V gene lookup returns CDR1 MDHEN and CDR2 SYDVKM. The CDR3 region is CASIDYMNTEAFF. CDR3 DNA: TGTGCCAGCATTGATTACATGAACACTGAAGCTTTCTTT.

The rearrangement uses TRBV7-2 and TRBJ2-1, with D maybe TRBD1 (5 bases). V lost 1 base and J 8 bases, leaving 15 bases between the germline ends. Germline assignment: CDR1 SGHTA and CDR2 FQGNSA. The CDR3 runs 15 residues. The CDR3 nucleotides are TGTGCCAGCAGCTTAGGCGCAGGGCTCGGCGATGAGCAGTTCTTC. Translating it yields CASSLGAGLGDEQFF.

The sample holds a few counts of this clone. The rearrangement uses TRBV10-3 and TRBJ1-2; perhaps TRBD1 as D (6 bases). Trimming took 11 bases from V and 3 from J, leaving 13 bases between them. The CDR3 totals 12 residues. CDR1 and CDR2 from the germline V gene are ENHRY and SYGVKD. The CDR3 sequence: CASQGNDYGYTF. DNA of the CDR3: TGTGCCTCACAGGGTAACGACTATGGCTACACCTTC.

The chain has TRBV5-1 and TRBJ2-7; 7 nucleotides line up with TRBD1. Unmatched junction bases numbered 8, after V lost 0 bases and J lost 5 bases. Germline CDR1 is SGHRS and CDR2 is YFSETQ. The CDR3 is 15 amino acids. The CDR3 here is CASSLADREFHEQYF. CDR3 DNA: TGCGCCAGCAGCTTGGCAGACAGGGAGTTCCACGAGCAGTACTTC.

The chain joins TRBV11-2 to TRBJ1-1; unclear D gene. CDR1 SGHAT and CDR2 FQNNGV come from the germline V gene. V lost 5 bases, J lost 5 bases, and 12 bases lay in between. The CDR3 extends over 13 amino acids. CDR3 amino acids: CASSPQRRTEAFF. In nucleotides, the CDR3 is TGTGCCAGCAGCCCTCAAAGGCGAACTGAAGCTTTCTTT.

This chain connects TRBV27 to TRBJ1-6; a weak D match, TRBD1 (5 bases). This CDR3 spans 16 amino acids. In germline, CDR1 is MNHEY, CDR2 SMNVEV (reference sequence). Trimming stripped 8 bases from V and 8 bases from J, with 22 bases between. CDR3 loop: CASRLTDSAGDSPLHF. CDR3 nucleotide sequence: TGTGCCAGCCGGCTTACCGACAGTGCCGGGGATTCACCCCTCCACTTT.